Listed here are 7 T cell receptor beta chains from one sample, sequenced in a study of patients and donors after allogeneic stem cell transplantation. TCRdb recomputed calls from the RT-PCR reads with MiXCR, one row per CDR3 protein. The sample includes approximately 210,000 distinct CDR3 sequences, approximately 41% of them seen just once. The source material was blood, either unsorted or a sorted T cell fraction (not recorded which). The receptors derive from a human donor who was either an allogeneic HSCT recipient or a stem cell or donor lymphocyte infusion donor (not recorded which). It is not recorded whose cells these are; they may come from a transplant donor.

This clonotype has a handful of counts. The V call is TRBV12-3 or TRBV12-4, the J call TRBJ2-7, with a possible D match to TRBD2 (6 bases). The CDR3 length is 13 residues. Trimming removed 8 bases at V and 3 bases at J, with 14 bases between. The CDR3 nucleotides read TGTGCCAGCGGGACGGGACTTGGCTACGAGCAGTACTTC. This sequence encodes CASGTGLGYEQYF.

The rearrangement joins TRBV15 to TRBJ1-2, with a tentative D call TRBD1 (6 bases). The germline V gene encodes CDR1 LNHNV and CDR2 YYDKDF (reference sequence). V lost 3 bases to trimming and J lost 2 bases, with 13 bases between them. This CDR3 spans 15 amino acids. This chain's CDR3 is CATSSPGEYNYGYTF. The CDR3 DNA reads TGTGCCACCAGCAGCCCAGGGGAGTACAACTATGGCTACACCTTC. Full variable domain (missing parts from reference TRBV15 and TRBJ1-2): DAMVIQNPRYQVTQFGKPVTLSCSQTLNHNVMYWYQQKSSQAPKLLFHYYDKDFNNEADTPDNFQSRRPNTSFCFLDIRSPGLGDTAMYLCATSSPGEYNYGYTFGSGTRLTVV.

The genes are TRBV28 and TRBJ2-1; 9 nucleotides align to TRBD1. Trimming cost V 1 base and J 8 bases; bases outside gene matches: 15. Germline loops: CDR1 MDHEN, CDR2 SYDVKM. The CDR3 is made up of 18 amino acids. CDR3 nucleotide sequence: TGTGCCAGCAGTTTATTCCGACAGGGGGTCTTGGGTGAATATGAGCAGTTCTTC. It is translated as CASSLFRQGVLGEYEQFF.

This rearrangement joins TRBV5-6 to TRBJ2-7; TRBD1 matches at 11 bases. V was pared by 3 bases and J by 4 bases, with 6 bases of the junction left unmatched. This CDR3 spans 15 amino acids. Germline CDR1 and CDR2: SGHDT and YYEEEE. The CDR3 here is CASSWGQGGVYEQYF. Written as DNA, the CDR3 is TGTGCCAGCAGCTGGGGACAGGGGGGTGTGTACGAGCAGTACTTC.

For the CDR3, the DNA is TGTGCCAGCAGCCAACCTTCCTACGAGCAGTACTTC. This gives the protein CASSQPSYEQYF. The rearrangement uses TRBV4-2 and TRBJ2-7, with D uncertain. V lost 2 bases and J 1 base, leaving 3 bases between the germline ends. Germline V gene sequence: CDR1 LGHNA, CDR2 YNFKEQ. CDR3 length: 12 residues.

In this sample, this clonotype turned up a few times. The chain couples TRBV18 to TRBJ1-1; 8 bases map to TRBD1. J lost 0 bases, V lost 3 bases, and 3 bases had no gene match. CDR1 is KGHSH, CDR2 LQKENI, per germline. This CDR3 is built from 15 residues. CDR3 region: CASSPTGAVNTEAFF. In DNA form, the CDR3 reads TGTGCCAGCTCACCGACAGGGGCGGTGAACACTGAAGCTTTCTTT.

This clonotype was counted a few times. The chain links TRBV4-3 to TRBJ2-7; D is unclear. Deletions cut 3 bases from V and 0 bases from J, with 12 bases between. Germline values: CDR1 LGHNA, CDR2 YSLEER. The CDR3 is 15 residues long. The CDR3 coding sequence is TGCGCCAGCAGCCAGCGTGAAGGAGACTCCTACGAGCAGTACTTC. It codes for CASSQREGDSYEQYF.